This is a list of T cell receptor beta chains from one sample in a study of CD8 T cells in Susac syndrome. Each CDR3 protein gets one entry after TCRdb re-called the immunoSEQ multiplex PCR reads with MiXCR. The sample includes 80,000 or so distinct CDR3 sequences, about 93% seen only once; the top ten take roughly 0.5%. Sample: CD4+ T cells from PBMCs. These receptors were taken from a human donor with Susac syndrome. The CDR3 runs from the conserved cysteine through the conserved F or W. D genes are given only for firm matches. Size is omitted from some rows. Given values are once, few, many or a class for expanded clones.

d_call: .
clone_size: .
j_call: TRBJ1-5
v_call: TRBV27
cdr3_nt: TGTGCCAGCAGCCTATACAGGGAACAGCCCCAGCATTTT
cdr3_aa: CASSLYREQPQHF

d_call: .
clone_size: once
j_call: TRBJ2-7
v_call: TRBV6-1
cdr3_nt: TGTGCCAGCAGTGAATGGGGGGACTACGAGCAGTACTTC
cdr3_aa: CASSEWGDYEQYF

d_call: TRBD2
clone_size: .
j_call: TRBJ2-7
v_call: TRBV12-3/TRBV12-4
cdr3_nt: TGTGCCAGCAGTTTACGGGAGGGATACTACGAGCAGTACTTC
cdr3_aa: CASSLREGYYEQYF

d_call: .
clone_size: .
j_call: TRBJ2-3
v_call: TRBV6-6
cdr3_nt: TGTGCCAGCAGTTCAGGGGATGTAGGGGCAGATACGCAGTATTTT
cdr3_aa: CASSSGDVGADTQYF

d_call: .
clone_size: once
j_call: TRBJ1-5
v_call: TRBV12-3/TRBV12-4
cdr3_nt: TGTGCCAGCAGTCCCCGAGAAGCCAATCAGCCCCAGCATTTT
cdr3_aa: CASSPREANQPQHF

d_call: TRBD2
clone_size: once
j_call: TRBJ2-3
v_call: TRBV15
cdr3_nt: TGTGCCACCAGCAGGGTCCGACTAGCGGGGAACACAGATACGCAGTATTTT
cdr3_aa: CATSRVRLAGNTDTQYF

d_call: .
clone_size: .
j_call: TRBJ2-7
v_call: TRBV28
cdr3_nt: TGTGCCAGCAGCGACAGGAATCCGGTGCGGGAGCAGTACTTC
cdr3_aa: CASSDRNPVREQYF

d_call: .
clone_size: .
j_call: TRBJ1-2
v_call: TRBV6-2/TRBV6-3
cdr3_nt: TGTGCCAGCAGTTATCCAGGGGGCTACACCTTC
cdr3_aa: CASSYPGGYTF

d_call: .
clone_size: .
j_call: TRBJ1-1
v_call: TRBV3-1
cdr3_nt: TGTGCCAGCAGCCAAGATCGGGCAAAGGGGAGGGCTTTCTTT
cdr3_aa: CASSQDRAKGRAFF

d_call: TRBD2
clone_size: .
j_call: TRBJ2-3
v_call: TRBV19
cdr3_nt: TGTGCCAGTAGCGGGGGGGCTAGCACAGATACGCAGTATTTT
cdr3_aa: CASSGGASTDTQYF

d_call: .
clone_size: .
j_call: TRBJ1-3
v_call: TRBV7-9
cdr3_nt: TGTGCCAGCAACCACAGGGCCTCTGGAAACACCATATATTTT
cdr3_aa: CASNHRASGNTIYF